Below, 5 T cell receptor beta chains from the same sample are listed, as sequenced in a study of blood T cell repertoires in COVID-19. Sequencing was performed with immunoSEQ multiplex PCR; in TCRdb, only in-frame clones are kept and a portion is missing. The sample includes 100,000 to 140,000 clones, 84% of them seen just once. The sequencing input was peripheral blood. Receptor source: a human donor in a cohort sampled during active COVID-19.

The genes are TRBV30 and TRBJ1-5; D is unclear. The CDR3 is 13 amino acids. Germline V gene lookup returns CDR1 GTSNPN and CDR2 SVGIG (reference sequence). V lost 0 bases and J lost 9, with 12 bases in between. CDR3 region: CAWSVPGSGPQHF. In nucleotides, the CDR3 is TGTGCCTGGAGTGTCCCGGGGTCAGGGCCCCAGCATTTT.

The chain employs TRBV28 and TRBJ2-3, with D possibly being TRBD2 (5 bases). The CDR3 has 16 amino acids. Germline CDR1 reads MDHEN; CDR2 reads SYDVKM. Trimming took off 8 bases at V and 3 bases at J, with 21 bases between the two ends. The CDR3 DNA reads TGTGCCAGCGGAACCGCGGGCGCCGACGATACAGATACGCAGTATTTT. Translated, it gives CASGTAGADDTDTQYF.

The V and J genes are TRBV21-1 and TRBJ1-1; TRBD1, the D gene given by the table, was not confirmed from the DNA. TRBV21-1 is tagged as a pseudogene. The CDR3 length is 14 residues. The CDR3 loop is CASSTSGWNTEAFF. The CDR3 region has the DNA TGTGCCAGCAGCACCTCAGGGTGGAACACTGAAGCTTTCTTT.

Turning to this clone: Additional DNA sequences in this sample encode the identical CDR3. The chain recombines TRBV19 with TRBJ2-5; 7 nucleotides agree with TRBD2. The CDR3 runs to 13 residues. CDR1 and CDR2 (germline): LNHDA, SQIVND (reference sequence). V was clipped by 5 bases and J by 2 bases; unmatched bases: 2. The CDR3 protein is CASSPGLQETQYF. The CDR3 DNA reads TGTGCCAGTAGTCCGGGACTACAAGAGACCCAGTACTTC.

The chain couples TRBV7-9 to TRBJ1-1; 9 bases match TRBD1. CDR1 is SEHNR, CDR2 FQNEAQ, per germline (reference sequence). Unmatched junction bases numbered 13, after V lost 6 bases and J lost 5 bases. The CDR3 is 16 amino acids. CDR3 sequence reads: CASRPLTGQGVTEAFF. DNA of the CDR3: TGTGCCAGCAGGCCTCTTACGGGACAGGGAGTTACTGAAGCTTTCTTT.